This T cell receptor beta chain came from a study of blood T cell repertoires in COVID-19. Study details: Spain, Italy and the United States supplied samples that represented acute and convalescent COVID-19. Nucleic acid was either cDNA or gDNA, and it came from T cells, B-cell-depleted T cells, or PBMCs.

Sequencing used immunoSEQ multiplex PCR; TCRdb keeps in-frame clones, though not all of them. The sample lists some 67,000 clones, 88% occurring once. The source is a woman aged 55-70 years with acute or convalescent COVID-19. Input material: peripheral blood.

CDR3 bases: TGTGCCAGCAGTTTCGACAGGCGGGTTACTGAAGCTTTCTTT. Its translation is CASSFDRRVTEAFF. The chain joins TRBV28 to TRBJ1-1, with a tentative D call TRBD1 (6 bases). The V and J ends lost 3 bases and 5 bases respectively, with 13 bases between them. The V gene's germline CDR1 is MDHEN and CDR2 SYDVKM. The CDR3 has 14 amino acids.